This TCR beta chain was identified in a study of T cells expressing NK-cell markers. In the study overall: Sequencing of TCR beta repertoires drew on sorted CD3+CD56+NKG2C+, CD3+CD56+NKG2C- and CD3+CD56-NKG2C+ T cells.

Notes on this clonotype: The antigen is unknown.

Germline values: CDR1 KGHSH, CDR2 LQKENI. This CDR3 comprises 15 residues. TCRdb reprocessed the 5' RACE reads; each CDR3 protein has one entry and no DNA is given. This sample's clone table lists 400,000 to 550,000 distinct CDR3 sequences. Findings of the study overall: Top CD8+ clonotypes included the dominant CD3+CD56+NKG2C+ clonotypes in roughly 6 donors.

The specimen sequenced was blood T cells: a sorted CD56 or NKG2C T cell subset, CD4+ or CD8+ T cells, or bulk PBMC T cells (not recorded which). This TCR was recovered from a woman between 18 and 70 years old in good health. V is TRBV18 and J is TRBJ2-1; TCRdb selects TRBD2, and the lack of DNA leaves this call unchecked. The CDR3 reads CASSLTSGTDNEQFF.